The T cell receptor beta chain described here comes from a study of shared clonotypes between healthy human individuals. The protocol was immunoSEQ multiplex PCR, while the TCRdb copy is restricted to in-frame clones and leaves out a portion. Of about 2.3 million clones in the sample, approximately 95% were seen once. Trimming removed 4 bases from V and 0 bases from J; junction bases left unmatched: 6. The CDR3 extends over 14 amino acids. CDR1 is SQVTM, CDR2 ANQGSEA, per germline. Researchers partitioned CD4+ cells into CD45RA+ naive and CD45RA-negative memory subsets. V is TRBV29-1 and J is TRBJ2-7, with 7 bases fitting TRBD1. The sequenced material came from naive CD4+ T cells from PBMCs. Noted subset: CD45RA+ positively selected. The receptor's source is a man younger than 35 in good health. Some clones in this sample may be carry-over from other donors' samples. CDR3 coding DNA: TGCAGCGTTGGGCCCAGACAGGGCTCCTACGAGCAGTACTTC. Protein: CSVGPRQGSYEQYF.